These 30 T cell receptor beta chains came from one sample sequenced in a study of T cells in Graves' hyperthyroidism and ophthalmopathy. RNA transcripts gave rise to amplified TCR beta CDR3 regions. A set of HTBI primers served as the primers for a first-round RT-PCR of the TCR CDR3. TCRdb fed the multiplex PCR reads into MiXCR, producing one record per CDR3 protein. The table records around 600,000 distinct CDR3 sequences, around 13% of them present only once. Source material: blood. These receptors were obtained from a woman aged 50 to 60 with Graves' ophthalmopathy.

This clonotype was counted at least ten times. CDR3 protein: CASSPVLAGDYEQYF. Written as DNA, the CDR3 is TGTGCCAGCAGCCCCGTGCTAGCGGGAGACTACGAGCAGTACTTC. V is TRBV11-2 and J is TRBJ2-7; TRBD2 agrees at 10 bases. The trim removed 5 bases at V and 3 bases at J, leaving 7 bases unmatched. The CDR3 is made up of 15 amino acids. CDR1 is SGHAT, CDR2 FQNNGV, per germline.

This clonotype appeared a single time. The chain combines TRBV5-1 with TRBJ2-2, with D perhaps TRBD1 (6 bases). The V and J ends lost 6 bases and 6 bases respectively, with 18 bases between them. Germline V gene data show CDR1 as SGHRS and CDR2 as YFSETQ. The CDR3 is made up of 15 amino acids. CDR3 loop: CASNTRGFGAGELFF. CDR3 nucleotide sequence: TGCGCCAGCAACACGAGGGGGTTTGGCGCCGGGGAGCTGTTTTTT.

This clonotype has a count of ten or more. The gene calls are TRBV2 and TRBJ2-1; D may match TRBD1 or TRBD2 (6 bases each). Looked up from germline, CDR1 is SNHLY and CDR2 is FYNNEI. V lost 3 bases, J lost 4 bases, and 13 bases lay in between. The CDR3 runs to 15 residues. The CDR3 spells CASSEGGLVYNEQFF. The CDR3 DNA is TGTGCCAGCAGTGAGGGGGGCCTAGTGTACAATGAGCAGTTCTTC.

This clonotype was recorded at least ten times. The J gene is TRBJ2-7, the V gene TRBV7-9, with 11 bases matching TRBD2. Germline loops: CDR1 SEHNR, CDR2 FQNEAQ (reference sequence). This CDR3 contains 16 residues. J gave up 0 bases and V 5 bases, and 6 bases lay outside the gene matches. The CDR3 DNA reads as TGTGCCAGCAGCGCTGGGACTAGCGGCACCTCCTACGAGCAGTACTTC. Translation: CASSAGTSGTSYEQYF.

Ten or more counts support this clonotype. The chain is built from TRBV11-2 and TRBJ1-6; perhaps TRBD1 as D (5 bases). V was shortened by 4 bases and J by 7 bases, with 14 bases between the two germline ends. Germline V gives CDR1 SGHAT, CDR2 FQNNGV. The CDR3 is 15 amino acids. The CDR3 spells CASSSRDPNNSPLHF. The CDR3 nucleotides are TGTGCCAGCAGCTCCCGGGACCCTAACAATTCACCCCTCCACTTT.

This clonotype was seen at least ten times. CDR3 nucleotides: TGTGCCAGCAGTTACAGCAAGAAGTACCAAGAGACCCAGTACTTC. Translation gives CASSYSKKYQETQYF. This sequence joins TRBV28 and TRBJ2-5; D uncertain. Germline values: CDR1 MDHEN, CDR2 SYDVKM. Deletions cut 4 bases from V and 0 bases from J, with 12 bases between. CDR3 length equals 15 residues.

About this clonotype itself: Germline and junction disagree at one end, which may indicate a read error. V and J are TRBV18 and TRBJ2-1, with 7 bases lining up with TRBD2. The CDR3 covers 16 residues. The germline CDR1 and CDR2 sequences are KGHSH and LQKENI. The CDR3 region is CANSPRAGSSYNEQFF. DNA of the CDR3: TGTGCCAACTCACCTAGAGCGGGGAGCTCCTACAATGAGCAGTTCTTC. Looking up the rest from reference TRBV18 and TRBJ2-1 gives the full variable domain: NAGVMQNPRHLVRRRGQEARLRCSPMKGHSHVYWYRQLPEEGLKFMVYLQKENIIDESGMPKERFSAEFPKEGPSILRIQQVVRGDSAAYFCANSPRAGSSYNEQFFGPGTRLTVL.

This clonotype has at least ten counts. The gene calls are TRBV24-1 and TRBJ2-7, with D possibly TRBD1 on 7 matching bases. Germline V gene data show CDR1 as KGHDR and CDR2 as SFDVKD. The CDR3 totals 14 residues. V lost 8 bases and J 6 bases, leaving 19 bases between the germline ends. CDR3 region: CATILGQGGCEQYF. CDR3 in DNA: TGTGCCACCATCCTCGGTCAGGGGGGATGCGAGCAGTACTTC.

This clonotype showed up many times. The chain joins TRBV7-9 to TRBJ2-7; the D gene is possibly TRBD1 (5 bases). The CDR3 length is 11 residues. Trimming left V 5 bases short and J 7 bases short, with 9 bases between. The germline CDR1 and CDR2 sequences are SEHNR and FQNEAQ (reference sequence). The CDR3 DNA follows: TGTGCCAGCAGCCCCAACAGGGAGCAGTACTTC. It is translated as CASSPNREQYF.

This clonotype was observed a few times. The V and J genes are TRBV20-1 and TRBJ2-7; 9 positions match TRBD1. With 0 bases clipped from V and 7 bases from J, the junction kept 4 bases outside the gene matches. Germline V lookup: CDR1 DFQATT, CDR2 SNEGSKA (reference sequence). This CDR3 has 13 amino acids. Written as DNA, the CDR3 is TGCAGTGCTAGAGAAGACAGGGGGAGGGAGCAGTACTTC. Its protein is CSAREDRGREQYF.

CDR3 DNA: TGTGCCAGCAGCGGACGCCTCCGAGCCGGCTACACCTTC. The encoded protein is CASSGRLRAGYTF. The gene calls are TRBV6-2 or TRBV6-3 and TRBJ1-2; D gene unclear. The germline gives CDR1 MNHEY, CDR2 SVGEGT. The CDR3 is made up of 13 amino acids. The V end lost 6 bases, the J end lost 8 bases, and 16 bases lay between the germline ends.

The CDR3 nucleotides read TGTGCCAGCGGCTCTCGGGTGGGGGTCAATGAGCAGTTCTTC. As protein: CASGSRVGVNEQFF. The V and J genes are TRBV11-3 and TRBJ2-1; either TRBD1 or TRBD2 may supply D (5 bases each). CDR1 is SGHNT and CDR2 is YENEEA in the germline V gene. The CDR3 is 14 amino acids. V was clipped by 8 bases and J by 6 bases, with 17 bases between them.

This clonotype appeared many times. J is TRBJ1-1 and V is TRBV7-9; possible D gene TRBD1, 6 bases. This CDR3 has 14 residues. From germline, CDR1 is SEHNR and CDR2 FQNEAQ (reference sequence). Trimming removed 3 bases from V and 0 bases from J, with 8 bases in between. The CDR3 loop reads CASSFRQVNTEAFF. The CDR3 region has the DNA TGTGCCAGCAGCTTCAGACAGGTGAACACTGAAGCTTTCTTT.

This clonotype showed up many times. The chain has TRBV12-3 or TRBV12-4 and TRBJ2-1; 9 bases match TRBD2. J was trimmed by 0 bases and V by 3 bases; bases with no gene match: 9. This CDR3 is built from 18 residues. CDR3: CASSFRGAGGASYNEQFF. The CDR3 DNA sequence: TGTGCCAGCAGTTTTCGCGGAGCGGGAGGCGCCTCCTACAATGAGCAGTTCTTC.

This clonotype showed up many times. The V and J genes are TRBV18 and TRBJ2-1, with no clear D. CDR3 length equals 12 residues. In germline, CDR1 is KGHSH, CDR2 LQKENI. V was shortened by 2 bases and J by 8 bases, with 7 bases between the two germline ends. CDR3: CASSPVRDEQFF. The CDR3 DNA is TGTGCCAGCTCACCAGTAAGGGATGAGCAGTTCTTC.

This clonotype showed up many times. This sequence joins TRBV5-1 and TRBJ2-2, with a tentative D call TRBD1 (5 bases). Germline-derived CDR1 and CDR2 are SGHRS and YFSETQ. The CDR3 length is 15 residues. Trimming removed 3 bases at V and 5 bases at J, with 14 bases between. This chain's CDR3 is CASSSSGRTTGELFF. CDR3 in DNA: TGCGCCAGCAGCTCATCCGGACGGACAACCGGGGAGCTGTTTTTT.

This clonotype came up many times. The chain recombines TRBV5-8 with TRBJ2-2, with 9 bases fitting TRBD1. Germline CDR1 reads SGHTS; CDR2 reads YDEGEE. V lost 4 bases to trimming and J lost 3 bases; unmatched junction nucleotides: 4. The CDR3 extends over 15 amino acids. CDR3 in amino acids: CASSGWTGDTGELFF. For the CDR3, the DNA is TGTGCCAGCAGCGGCTGGACAGGGGACACCGGGGAGCTGTTTTTT.

This clonotype was recorded at least ten times. The chain joins TRBV30 to TRBJ1-5, with D tentatively TRBD1 (5 bases). V lost 5 bases and J 1 base, leaving 15 bases between the germline ends. Germline lookup yields CDR1 GTSNPN and CDR2 SVGIG (reference sequence). The CDR3 has 15 residues. This chain's CDR3 is CAWGTGTGSNQPQHF. The DNA of the CDR3 is TGTGCCTGGGGGACCGGGACCGGGAGCAATCAGCCCCAGCATTTT.

This clonotype occurred many times. This rearrangement joins TRBV27 to TRBJ2-3, with D perhaps TRBD2 (5 bases). There are 15 residues in the CDR3. Germline CDR1 MNHEY, CDR2 SMNVEV (reference sequence). The ends were cut back, 2 bases at V and 1 base at J, with 10 bases in the middle. In DNA, the CDR3 is TGTGCCAGCAGTTTACGGGGAGCACGCACAGATACGCAGTATTTT. Its translation is CASSLRGARTDTQYF.

Worth noting for this clonotype: One end of the junction varies from germline; a read error may be responsible. The chain joins TRBV2 to TRBJ2-1; 8 bases are shared with TRBD1. The CDR3 contains 18 residues. The V gene's germline CDR1 is SNHLY and CDR2 FYNNEI. The DNA for the CDR3 is TGTGCCGGCAGCCCCAGGACAGGGTCTGGGCAGCTCAACAATGAGCAGTTCTTC. Its translation is CAGSPRTGSGQLNNEQFF.

This clonotype turned up a few times. This chain joins TRBV4-2 and TRBJ2-1; D may be TRBD2 (6 bases). Germline V gene lookup returns CDR1 LGHNA and CDR2 YNFKEQ. This CDR3 comprises 14 residues. Trimming removed 3 bases at V and 8 bases at J, with 14 bases between. CDR3 nucleotides: TGTGCCAGCAGCCAGGGGCGGGGCAAGGATGAGCAGTTCTTC. Translation: CASSQGRGKDEQFF.

This clonotype was detected ten times or more. The chain links TRBV7-2 to TRBJ2-3; D may correspond to TRBD1 or TRBD2 (5 bases each). There are 13 residues in the CDR3. The germline V gene has CDR1 SGHTA and CDR2 FQGNSA. Trimming pared 4 bases from V and 8 bases from J, leaving 13 bases between. CDR3 sequence: CASSSYGGVTQYF. The DNA of the CDR3 is TGTGCCAGCAGCTCGTATGGGGGTGTTACGCAGTATTTT.

In this sample, this clonotype turned up a few times. The chain has TRBV7-6 and TRBJ2-1, with D hard to call. The CDR3 covers 14 residues. Per the germline V gene, CDR1 is SGHVS and CDR2 is FNYEAQ. Trimming shortened V by 4 bases and J by 3 bases, and 10 bases separated the two germline ends. The CDR3 loop is CASSSGNDYNEQFF. CDR3 in DNA: TGTGCCAGCAGCTCAGGAAACGACTACAATGAGCAGTTCTTC.

This clonotype was observed at least ten times. This rearrangement joins TRBV5-1 to TRBJ1-1, with 7 bases identical to TRBD1. The V and J ends lost 0 bases and 0 bases, in that order; junction bases with no gene match: 5. The length of the CDR3 is 16 residues. Germline CDR1 and CDR2: SGHRS and YFSETQ. The CDR3 protein is CASSLAWDRMNTEAFF. The CDR3 coding sequence is TGCGCCAGCAGCTTGGCCTGGGACAGAATGAACACTGAAGCTTTCTTT.

V gene TRBV4-1 combines with J gene TRBJ1-5; tentative D call: TRBD1 (6 bases). Trimming shortened V by 0 bases and J by 4 bases, and 13 bases separated the two germline ends. This CDR3 is built from 16 residues. Germline V CDR1 and CDR2: MGHRA, YSYEKL. This CDR3 is CASSQDGTRLNQPQHF. The CDR3 coding sequence is TGCGCCAGCAGCCAAGATGGGACAAGACTTAATCAGCCCCAGCATTTT.

The chain couples TRBV4-3 to TRBJ2-5, with D uncertain. The CDR3 is 14 amino acids. Per germline, CDR1 LGHNA and CDR2 YSLEER. The V end was cut by 1 base, the J end by 3 bases, with 9 bases between. CDR3 sequence reads: CASSQGFSEETQYF. The CDR3 bases are TGCGCCAGCAGCCAAGGTTTTTCCGAAGAGACCCAGTACTTC.

This clonotype was recorded at least ten times. The V call is TRBV6-6, the J call TRBJ2-7; D may correspond to TRBD1 or TRBD2 (5 bases each). Germline-derived CDR1 and CDR2 are MNHNY and SVGAGI (reference sequence). The germline V and J ends were trimmed by 1 base and 3 bases, with 16 bases remaining between them. The CDR3 spans 16 residues. The CDR3 region has the DNA TGTGCCAGCAGTTACTGGACCGACTTGGGGGACTACGAGCAGTACTTC. Its translation is CASSYWTDLGDYEQYF.

This clonotype was seen only a few times. V is TRBV7-9 and J is TRBJ2-1; D remains ambiguous. This CDR3 is built from 14 residues. Germline V gives CDR1 SEHNR, CDR2 FQNEAQ (reference sequence). The V and J ends lost 1 base and 5 bases respectively, with 9 bases between them. DNA for the CDR3: TGTGCCAGCAGCTTAGAGGGCGTCCACAATGAGCAGTTCTTC. Translated: CASSLEGVHNEQFF.

This chain joins TRBV27 and TRBJ1-1, with 11 bases identical to TRBD1. The CDR3 covers 16 residues. V was pared by 8 bases and J by 5 bases, with 13 bases of the junction left unmatched. The V gene's germline CDR1 is MNHEY and CDR2 SMNVEV (reference sequence). CDR3 nucleotides: TGTGCCAGCGGTCCCGGGACAGGGGGACTTTTAACTGAAGCTTTCTTT. It encodes CASGPGTGGLLTEAFF.

This clonotype came up many times. The chain carries TRBV28 and TRBJ2-1, with 10 bases identical to TRBD1. There are 16 residues in the CDR3. Germline V gives CDR1 MDHEN, CDR2 SYDVKM. The J segment lost 6 bases and the V segment lost 6 bases, leaving 11 bases of the junction unmatched. Written as DNA, the CDR3 is TGTGCCAGCAGCCCACTGGGACAGGGGATCTTCAATGAGCAGTTCTTC. It yields the protein CASSPLGQGIFNEQFF.